The clone carrying this T cell receptor (beta chain) has just a few counts. Its antigen remains unidentified. The sample comes from a study of cytomegalovirus exposure and HLA in healthy donors. The CDR3 loop spans 17 amino acids. CDR1 is MGHRA and CDR2 is YSYEKL in the germline V gene. J was trimmed by 0 bases and V by 2 bases; bases with no gene match: 8. Nominally healthy donors provided the samples, though records likely missed some immune exposures. Whole-study findings and limits: TCR beta V- and J-gene trimming was later associated with a missense DCLRE1C variant. Most TCR beta V segments were productive about 87% or about 30% of the time in an earlier analysis.

PCR used 60 Vbeta primers and 13 Jbeta primers. Libraries were prepared by immunoSEQ multiplex PCR; TCRdb keeps only in-frame clonotypes and omits some of them. The sample has about 160,000 clones, 82% seen once. J is TRBJ2-3 and V is TRBV4-1, with TRBD1 matching over 7 bases. Sequencing was carried out using PBMCs. This receptor was identified in a girl aged 10 to 17 in good health and CMV-seropositive. CDR3 nucleotide sequence: TGCGCCAGCAGCCAACCCCCGACAGGGTATAGCACAGATACGCAGTATTTT. As protein: CASSQPPTGYSTDTQYF.